Below, 31 T cell receptor beta chains from the same sample are listed, as sequenced in a study of T cells in Graves' hyperthyroidism and ophthalmopathy. Regions amplified from RNA transcripts were the TCR beta CDR3 regions. Primed by the HTBI set, a first-round RT-PCR was run on the TCR CDR3. In TCRdb, the multiplex PCR reads were re-called with MiXCR into one record per CDR3 protein. The sample yields over 250,000 distinct CDR3 sequences, roughly an eighth seen once. The sample taken for sequencing was blood. These receptor sequences come from a woman in her thirties or forties with Graves' ophthalmopathy.

This clonotype appeared many times. The chain links TRBV10-3 to TRBJ2-7; 7 bases fit TRBD1. With 5 bases clipped from V and 2 bases from J, the junction kept 6 bases outside the gene matches. Germline V CDR1 and CDR2: ENHRY, SYGVKD. The CDR3 is 14 residues long. In DNA, the CDR3 is TGTGCCATCAGTCCCTGGACAGGTGCCTACGAGCAGTACTTC. This encodes CAISPWTGAYEQYF.

This clonotype was observed many times. A read error may produce the germline difference seen at one junction end. The V gene is TRBV14, the J gene TRBJ1-5; D remains unclear. CDR3 length: 18 amino acids. Per germline, CDR1 SGHDN and CDR2 FVKESK. CDR3 coding DNA: TGTGCCAGCAGTCAAGCCTCGGGTACACTCTCACCTAATCAGCCCCAGCATTTT. Translated, it gives CASSQASGTLSPNQPQHF. The complete variable domain, with remaining parts taken from reference TRBV14 and TRBJ1-5, reads EAGVTQFPSHSVIEKGQTVTLRCDPISGHDNLYWYRRVMGKEIKFLLHFVKESKQDESGMPNNRFLAERTGGTYSTLKVQPAELEDSGVYFCASSQASGTLSPNQPQHFGDGTRLSIL.

The chain recombines TRBV9 with TRBJ1-2; D not certain. The CDR3 is 14 amino acids. V shed 0 bases and J shed 8 bases, with 14 bases lying between them. Germline CDR1 SGDLS, CDR2 YYNGEE. CDR3 nucleotides: TGTGCCAGCAGCGTAGATGGTATTTGGTCGGGCTACACCTTC. It specifies CASSVDGIWSGYTF.

This clonotype was picked up many times. The genes are TRBV10-3 and TRBJ1-5, with D maybe TRBD1 (5 bases). In germline, CDR1 is ENHRY, CDR2 SYGVKD. The V end lost 7 bases, the J end lost 3 bases, and 13 bases lay between the germline ends. The CDR3 extends over 14 amino acids. The CDR3 loop reads CAIKATGNNQPQHF. The CDR3 region has the DNA TGTGCCATCAAAGCTACAGGTAACAATCAGCCCCAGCATTTT.

The chain is built from TRBV7-9 and TRBJ2-2, with TRBD1 as a possible D gene (6 bases). Deletions cut 1 base from V and 4 bases from J, with 7 bases between. CDR3 length: 14 residues. CDR1 and CDR2 from the germline V gene are SEHNR and FQNEAQ (reference sequence). This CDR3 reads CASSLGDITGELFF. CDR3 DNA: TGTGCCAGCAGCTTAGGGGACATCACCGGGGAGCTGTTTTTT.

This sequence joins TRBV20-1 and TRBJ2-3, with D uncertain. The ends were cut back, 3 bases at V and 0 bases at J, with 7 bases in the middle. CDR3 length: 13 residues. The germline V gene has CDR1 DFQATT and CDR2 SNEGSKA (reference sequence). In nucleotides, the CDR3 is TGCAGTGCTAGGGAGACCAGCACAGATACGCAGTATTTT. Translating gives CSARETSTDTQYF.

This clonotype was seen more than once but under ten times. The V gene is TRBV9, the J gene TRBJ2-7; D might be TRBD1 (6 bases). The V and J ends lost 1 base and 3 bases respectively, with 14 bases between them. CDR1 and CDR2 from the germline V gene are SGDLS and YYNGEE. There are 15 residues in the CDR3. CDR3 protein: CASSVRGGRGYEQYF. The CDR3 nucleotides read TGTGCCAGCAGCGTACGTGGTGGCAGGGGCTACGAGCAGTACTTC. The whole variable domain, filled in from reference TRBV9 and TRBJ2-7, reads DSGVTQTPKHLITATGQRVTLRCSPRSGDLSVYWYQQSLDQGLQFLIQYYNGEERAKGNILERFSAQQFPDLHSELNLSSLELGDSALYFCASSVRGGRGYEQYFGPGTRLTVT.

This clonotype was seen ten or more times. The rearrangement uses TRBV28 and TRBJ2-2; no clear D gene. V lost 5 bases and J 0 bases, leaving 28 bases between the germline ends. The CDR3 totals 21 residues. CDR1 and CDR2 from the germline V gene are MDHEN and SYDVKM. CDR3 nucleotide sequence: TGTGCCAGCAGTCATAAATCTATGCGACCTCAAAACCCCACGAACACCGGGGAGCTGTTTTTT. It is translated as CASSHKSMRPQNPTNTGELFF.

There are a few counts of this clonotype. V and J are TRBV20-1 and TRBJ1-5; 9 positions match TRBD1. The V gene end was trimmed by 2 bases and the J gene end by 5 bases; junction bases not matched to a gene: 7. The length of the CDR3 is 15 residues. Germline values: CDR1 DFQATT, CDR2 SNEGSKA (reference sequence). CDR3 sequence: CSARSGQGIDQPQHF. The CDR3, as DNA: TGCAGTGCTAGATCCGGACAGGGGATCGATCAGCCCCAGCATTTT.

This clonotype was counted many times. This chain uses TRBV20-1 with TRBJ2-3; 10 nucleotides line up with TRBD1. V was pared by 2 bases and J by 2 bases, with 4 bases of the junction left unmatched. Per germline, CDR1 DFQATT and CDR2 SNEGSKA (reference sequence). The CDR3 runs to 15 residues. Written as DNA, the CDR3 is TGCAGTGCTAGATTAGACAGGGGGCCCACAGATACGCAGTATTTT. Amino acids: CSARLDRGPTDTQYF.

This clonotype was counted a few times. The chain joins TRBV5-1 to TRBJ1-2; the D is unclear. The germline V gene has CDR1 SGHRS and CDR2 YFSETQ. The V and J ends lost 0 bases and 4 bases respectively, with 4 bases between them. The CDR3 length is 12 residues. The CDR3 loop reads CASSLGTYGYTF. The CDR3 bases are TGCGCCAGCAGCTTGGGTACCTATGGCTACACCTTC.

This clonotype was found a few times. V is TRBV5-4 and J is TRBJ2-3; 9 bases agree with TRBD2. The V gene's germline CDR1 is SGHNT and CDR2 YYREEE (reference sequence). Germline trimming cut 0 bases from V and 6 bases from J; bases unmatched to any gene: 8. This CDR3 contains 16 residues. The CDR3 reads CASSLGSSGMMDTQYF. The CDR3 DNA sequence: TGTGCCAGCAGCTTGGGGTCTAGCGGGATGATGGATACGCAGTATTTT.

In this sample, this clonotype turned up many times. The rearrangement uses TRBV19 and TRBJ2-1; D is unresolved. CDR1 and CDR2 from the germline V gene are LNHDA and SQIVND (reference sequence). The germline V and J ends were trimmed by 7 bases and 8 bases, with 15 bases remaining between them. This CDR3 is built from 13 residues. The CDR3 coding sequence is TGTGCCAGTACCATAGGAAGGAGCGATGAGCAGTTCTTC. Translated: CASTIGRSDEQFF. Combining the CDR3 with reference TRBV19 and TRBJ2-1 gives the whole variable domain DGGITQSPKYLFRKEGQNVTLSCEQNLNHDAMYWYRQDPGQGLRLIYYSQIVNDFQKGDIAEGYSVSREKKESFPLTVTSAQKNPTAFYLCASTIGRSDEQFFGPGTRLTVL.

The chain uses TRBV6-5 and TRBJ2-2; tentatively, D is TRBD1 or TRBD2 (6 bases each). Trimming took off 2 bases at V and 5 bases at J, with 27 bases between the two ends. Germline V gives CDR1 MNHEY, CDR2 SVGAGI. CDR3 length: 20 residues. CDR3: CASSYDSWQSGARSTGELFF. The CDR3 bases are TGTGCCAGCAGTTACGATTCCTGGCAATCGGGGGCGCGTTCTACCGGGGAGCTGTTTTTT.

This clonotype was counted at least ten times. The chain couples TRBV7-2 to TRBJ2-1; D gene ambiguous. The V gene lost 2 bases and the J gene lost 0 bases, with 8 bases spanning the gap. This CDR3 is 15 amino acids long. Germline CDR1 reads SGHTA; CDR2 reads FQGNSA. The CDR3 is CASSLSWTSYNEQFF. The CDR3 nucleotides are TGTGCCAGCAGCTTAAGCTGGACCTCCTACAATGAGCAGTTCTTC.

In the case of this clonotype: A much larger clone sits a single nucleotide away, making a read error possible. The gene calls are TRBV7-2 and TRBJ2-2; 9 positions match TRBD2. The length of the CDR3 is 16 residues. CDR1 is SGHTA and CDR2 is FQGNSA in the germline V gene. CDR3 loop: CDSSLQLAGSLRELFF. The CDR3, as DNA: TGTGACAGCAGCTTACAACTAGCGGGTAGTTTACGGGAGCTGTTTTTT.

This rearrangement joins TRBV2 to TRBJ2-7; 7 bases align to TRBD2. CDR1 and CDR2 from the germline V gene are SNHLY and FYNNEI. CDR3 length: 14 residues. The J segment lost 2 bases and the V segment lost 5 bases, leaving 6 bases of the junction unmatched. The CDR3 region is CASSSGLTPYEQYF. The CDR3 DNA reads as TGTGCCAGCAGTTCGGGACTAACCCCCTACGAGCAGTACTTC.

Points on this clonotype: It may be a read error: a sequence one base away is much more abundant. The gene calls are TRBV3-1 and TRBJ1-2; D is unclear. The CDR3 consists of 14 residues. The ends were cut back, 9 bases at V and 6 bases at J, with 20 bases in the middle. Germline-derived CDR1 and CDR2 are LGHDT and YNNKEL (reference sequence). CDR3 residues: CARAARQDRNGYTF. The DNA for the CDR3 is TGTGCCAGGGCAGCTCGTCAAGATCGGAATGGCTACACCTTC.

In this sample, this clonotype turned up many times. V usage is TRBV13 and J usage is TRBJ2-7; 7 nucleotides align to TRBD1. Germline trimming cut 5 bases from V and 7 bases from J; bases unmatched to any gene: 8. The CDR3 sequence is 13 residues long. Germline assignment: CDR1 PRHDT and CDR2 FYEKMQ (reference sequence). The CDR3 loop is CASSPHRGWEQYF. DNA of the CDR3: TGTGCCAGCAGCCCCCACAGGGGCTGGGAGCAGTACTTC.

Many counts were recorded for this clonotype. CDR3 loop: CAGMDSSGNTIYF. CDR3 in DNA: TGTGCCGGTATGGATAGCTCTGGAAACACCATATATTTT. The chain has TRBV6-1 and TRBJ1-3; D is unclear. The CDR3 totals 13 residues. The germline V gene has CDR1 MNHNS and CDR2 SASEGT. V was trimmed by 11 bases and J by 0 bases, leaving 11 bases between them.

This clonotype appeared a few times. This chain uses TRBV7-9 with TRBJ1-1; 9 bases are a match to TRBD1. The CDR3 contains 17 residues. J was trimmed by 1 base and V by 4 bases; bases with no gene match: 10. Germline V gene data show CDR1 as SEHNR and CDR2 as FQNEAQ (reference sequence). CDR3 sequence: CASSSHRTGDGNTEAFF. The CDR3 bases are TGTGCCAGCAGCTCGCATCGGACAGGGGATGGGAACACTGAAGCTTTCTTT.

This clonotype was detected ten times or more. V is TRBV20-1 and J is TRBJ2-5, with D perhaps matching TRBD1 (7 bases). This CDR3 spans 12 amino acids. Trimming removed 7 bases from V and 4 bases from J, with 13 bases in between. The germline CDR1 and CDR2 sequences are DFQATT and SNEGSKA (reference sequence). The CDR3 DNA reads as TGCAGTGTTCAGGGGGGCGGAGAGACCCAGTACTTC. It specifies CSVQGGGETQYF.

The sample holds many counts of this clonotype. V usage is TRBV3-1 and J usage is TRBJ2-1, with D hard to call. The V end lost 4 bases, the J end lost 6 bases, and 16 bases lay between the germline ends. Germline assignment: CDR1 LGHDT and CDR2 YNNKEL (reference sequence). The CDR3 length is 15 residues. The CDR3 sequence: CASSRALSKRNEQFF. In DNA form, the CDR3 reads TGTGCCAGCAGCCGGGCACTTTCCAAACGCAATGAGCAGTTCTTC.

This clonotype was observed many times. The gene calls are TRBV12-3 or TRBV12-4 and TRBJ1-3; D may be TRBD1 (6 bases). With 5 bases removed from V and 0 bases from J, the gap between germline ends came to 8 bases. This CDR3 region has 14 residues. The CDR3 nucleotides are TGTGCCAGCAGTGACAGGAGCTCTGGAAACACCATATATTTT. Translating gives CASSDRSSGNTIYF.

Comments on this clonotype: Since a much larger clone is just one base distant, this may be a read error. The rearrangement uses TRBV11-2 and TRBJ2-7, with 13 nucleotides matching TRBD2. J gave up 6 bases and V 6 bases, and 2 bases lay outside the gene matches. The CDR3 spans 13 residues. Germline assignment: CDR1 SGHAT and CDR2 FQNNGV. In DNA form, the CDR3 reads TGTGCCAGCAGGACTAGCGGGGGGTTCGAGCAGTACTTC. It codes for CASRTSGGFEQYF.

The chain has TRBV30 and TRBJ2-2; TRBD1 is a possible D gene (6 bases). The V and J ends lost 5 bases and 5 bases respectively, with 15 bases between them. Germline V gives CDR1 GTSNPN, CDR2 SVGIG (reference sequence). This CDR3 is 14 amino acids long. CDR3 sequence (DNA): TGTGCCTGGTCTCACACAGGGCGGACCGGGGAGCTGTTTTTT. Encoded protein: CAWSHTGRTGELFF.

This clonotype appeared a few times. This sequence joins TRBV10-3 and TRBJ1-2; D is perhaps TRBD1 (6 bases). With 6 bases removed from V and 2 bases from J, the gap between germline ends came to 19 bases. Germline V gives CDR1 ENHRY, CDR2 SYGVKD. The CDR3 has 16 residues. The CDR3 region has the DNA TGTGCCATCAGCGATACGGCCCACGGGACAAACTATGGCTACACCTTC. Translation gives CAISDTAHGTNYGYTF.

This clonotype was seen more than once but under ten times. CDR3 coding DNA: TGTGCCACGGGACTCCCGTGGGGCCACAATGAGCAGTTCTTC. Protein sequence: CATGLPWGHNEQFF. The chain recombines TRBV19 with TRBJ2-1; possible D gene TRBD2, 6 bases. Trimming removed 10 bases from V and 5 bases from J, with 18 bases in between. CDR1 and CDR2 from the germline V gene are LNHDA and SQIVND (reference sequence). The CDR3 extends over 14 amino acids.

The table lists this clonotype with many counts. V gene TRBV14 combines with J gene TRBJ2-7; the D gene is possibly TRBD2 (5 bases). Germline CDR1 and CDR2: SGHDN and FVKESK. V lost 1 base to trimming and J lost 5 bases, with 9 bases between them. This CDR3 contains 13 residues. The CDR3 nucleotides are TGTGCCAGCAGCCAAGGGCTGCGGGACGAGCAGTACTTC. Amino acids: CASSQGLRDEQYF.

This sequence joins TRBV20-1 and TRBJ2-5; TRBD2 matches at 7 bases. Looked up from germline, CDR1 is DFQATT and CDR2 is SNEGSKA (reference sequence). With 3 bases clipped from V and 2 bases from J, the junction kept 12 bases outside the gene matches. CDR3 length: 16 amino acids. CDR3 sequence: CSASSPRLATQETQYF. In DNA, the CDR3 is TGCAGTGCTAGCTCTCCCAGACTAGCAACACAAGAGACCCAGTACTTC.

There are many counts of this clonotype. This chain uses TRBV6-1 with TRBJ2-7; 12 bases fit TRBD1. Per germline, CDR1 MNHNS and CDR2 SASEGT. V lost 7 bases and J lost 4; bases outside the gene matches: 5. The CDR3 is 14 amino acids. The CDR3 nucleotides read TGTGCCAGCACCCGGGACAGGGGGCAATACGAGCAGTACTTC. As protein: CASTRDRGQYEQYF.